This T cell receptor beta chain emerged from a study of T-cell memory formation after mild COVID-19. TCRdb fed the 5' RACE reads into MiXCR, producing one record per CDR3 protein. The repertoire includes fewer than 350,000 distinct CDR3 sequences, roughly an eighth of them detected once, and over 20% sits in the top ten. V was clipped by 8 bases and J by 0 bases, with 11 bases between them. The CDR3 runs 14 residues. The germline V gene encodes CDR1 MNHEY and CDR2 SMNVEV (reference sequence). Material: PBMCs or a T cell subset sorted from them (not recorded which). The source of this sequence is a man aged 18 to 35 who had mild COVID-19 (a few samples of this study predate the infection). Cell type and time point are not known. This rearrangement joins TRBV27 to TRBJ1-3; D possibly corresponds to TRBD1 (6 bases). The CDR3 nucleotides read TGTGCCAGCGGGGACACCAGCTCTGGAAACACCATATATTTT. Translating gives CASGDTSSGNTIYF.